Listed here is a single T cell receptor (beta chain). These data come from a study of cytotoxic CD8 clonotypes in ibrutinib-treated CLL. Looking at the study overall: Samples had a mean of around 280,000 productive templates and tens of thousands of productive rearrangements.

This CDR3 is built from 12 residues. The germline V and J ends were trimmed by 6 bases and 8 bases, with 14 bases remaining between them. CDR1 is SQVTM, CDR2 ANQGSEA, per germline. Investigators sourced approximately 2.1 micrograms of genomic DNA from cryopreserved PBMCs for TCR beta libraries. Sequencing used immunoSEQ multiplex PCR; TCRdb keeps in-frame clones, though not all of them. In the table there are some 150,000 clones, around 80% of which are singletons. The chain couples TRBV29-1 to TRBJ2-1; tentative D call: TRBD2 (7 bases). The source material was PBMCs, sampled after 12 months of ibrutinib treatment. The receptor was isolated from a human donor with chronic lymphocytic leukemia. In DNA form, the CDR3 reads TGCAGCGTCAGGACTAGGGGGGATGAGCAGTTCTTC. Protein: CSVRTRGDEQFF.